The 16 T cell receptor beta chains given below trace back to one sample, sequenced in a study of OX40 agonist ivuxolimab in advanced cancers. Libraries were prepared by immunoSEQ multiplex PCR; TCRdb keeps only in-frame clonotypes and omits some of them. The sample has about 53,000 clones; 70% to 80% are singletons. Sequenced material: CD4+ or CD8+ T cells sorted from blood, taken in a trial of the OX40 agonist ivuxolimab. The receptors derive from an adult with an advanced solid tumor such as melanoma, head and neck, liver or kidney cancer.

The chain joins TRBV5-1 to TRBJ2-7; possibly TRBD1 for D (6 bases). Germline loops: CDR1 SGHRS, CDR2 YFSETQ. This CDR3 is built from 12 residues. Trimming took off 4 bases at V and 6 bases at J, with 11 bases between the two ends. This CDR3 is CASSVDRSEQYF. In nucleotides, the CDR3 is TGCGCCAGCAGCGTAGACAGGAGCGAGCAGTACTTC.

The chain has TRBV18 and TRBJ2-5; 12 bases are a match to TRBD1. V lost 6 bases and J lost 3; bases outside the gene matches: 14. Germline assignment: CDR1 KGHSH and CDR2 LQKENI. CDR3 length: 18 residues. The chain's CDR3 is CASSPGQGARTGKETQYF. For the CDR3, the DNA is TGTGCCAGCTCGCCGGGACAGGGGGCGAGAACAGGGAAAGAGACCCAGTACTTC.

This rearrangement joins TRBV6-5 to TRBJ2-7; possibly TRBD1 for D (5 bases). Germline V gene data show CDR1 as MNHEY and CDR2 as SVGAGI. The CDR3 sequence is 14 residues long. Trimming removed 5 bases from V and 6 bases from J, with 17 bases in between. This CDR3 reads CASSTDIGRTEQYF. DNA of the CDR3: TGTGCCAGCAGTACGGACATCGGTCGGACCGAGCAGTACTTC.

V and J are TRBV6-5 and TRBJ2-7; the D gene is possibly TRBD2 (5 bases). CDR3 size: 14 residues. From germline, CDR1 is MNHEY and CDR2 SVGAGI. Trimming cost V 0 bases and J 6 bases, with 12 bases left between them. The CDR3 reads CASSYSGVRGEQYF. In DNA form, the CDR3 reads TGTGCCAGCAGTTACTCGGGAGTTAGAGGCGAGCAGTACTTC.

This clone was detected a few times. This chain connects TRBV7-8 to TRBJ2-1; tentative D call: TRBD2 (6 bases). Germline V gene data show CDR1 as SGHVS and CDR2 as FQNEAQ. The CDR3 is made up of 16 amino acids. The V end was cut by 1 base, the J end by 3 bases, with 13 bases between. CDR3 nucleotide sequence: TGTGCCAGCAGCTTAGTCCGGGACTTCCTCTACAATGAGCAGTTCTTC. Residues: CASSLVRDFLYNEQFF.

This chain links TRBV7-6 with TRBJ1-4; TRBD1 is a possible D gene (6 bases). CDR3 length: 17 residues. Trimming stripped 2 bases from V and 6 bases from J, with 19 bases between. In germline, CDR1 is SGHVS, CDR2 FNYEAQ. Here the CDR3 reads CASSLLTGTSFDEKLFF. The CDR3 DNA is TGTGCCAGCAGCTTACTCACAGGGACGTCGTTCGATGAAAAACTGTTTTTT.

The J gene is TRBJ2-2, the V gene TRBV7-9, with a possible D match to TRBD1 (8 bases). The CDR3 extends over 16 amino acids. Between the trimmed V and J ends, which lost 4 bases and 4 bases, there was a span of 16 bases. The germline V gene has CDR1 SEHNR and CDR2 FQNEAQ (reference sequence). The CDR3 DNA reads TGTGCCAGCAGCTCACAGGGGGGGCTCGCCACCGGGGAGCTGTTTTTT. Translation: CASSSQGGLATGELFF.

CDR3 loop: CATGTGYNTGELFF. The CDR3 nucleotides read TGTGCCACCGGGACAGGGTACAACACCGGGGAGCTGTTTTTT. This chain joins TRBV19 and TRBJ2-2; TRBD1 agrees at 9 bases. This CDR3 comprises 14 residues. Germline-derived CDR1 and CDR2 are LNHDA and SQIVND (reference sequence). J gave up 2 bases and V 10 bases, and 5 bases lay outside the gene matches.

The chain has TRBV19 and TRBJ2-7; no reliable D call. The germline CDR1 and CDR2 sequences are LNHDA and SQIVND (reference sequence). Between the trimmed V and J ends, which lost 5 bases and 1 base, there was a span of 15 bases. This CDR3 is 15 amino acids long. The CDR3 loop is CASSGSTFSSYEQYF. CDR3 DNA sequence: TGTGCCAGTAGTGGTAGCACCTTTAGTTCCTACGAGCAGTACTTC.

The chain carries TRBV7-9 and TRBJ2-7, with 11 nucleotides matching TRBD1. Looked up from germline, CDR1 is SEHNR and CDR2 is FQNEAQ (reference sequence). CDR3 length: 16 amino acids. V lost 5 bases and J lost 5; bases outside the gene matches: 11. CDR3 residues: CASSDRAGTGGNEQYF. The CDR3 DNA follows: TGTGCCAGCAGCGACAGAGCCGGGACAGGGGGTAACGAGCAGTACTTC.

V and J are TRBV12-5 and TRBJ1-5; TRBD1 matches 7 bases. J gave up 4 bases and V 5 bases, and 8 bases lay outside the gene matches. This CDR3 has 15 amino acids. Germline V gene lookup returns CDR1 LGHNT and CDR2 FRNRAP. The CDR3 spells CASGQGEVGNQPQHF. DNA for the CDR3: TGTGCTAGTGGTCAGGGGGAGGTTGGGAATCAGCCCCAGCATTTT.

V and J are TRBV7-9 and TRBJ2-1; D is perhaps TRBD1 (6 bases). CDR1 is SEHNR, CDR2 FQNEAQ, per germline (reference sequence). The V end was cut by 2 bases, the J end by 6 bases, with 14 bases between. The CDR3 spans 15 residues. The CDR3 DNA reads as TGTGCCAGCAGCTTAACACAGGGCAGTCTCAATGAGCAGTTCTTC. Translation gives CASSLTQGSLNEQFF.

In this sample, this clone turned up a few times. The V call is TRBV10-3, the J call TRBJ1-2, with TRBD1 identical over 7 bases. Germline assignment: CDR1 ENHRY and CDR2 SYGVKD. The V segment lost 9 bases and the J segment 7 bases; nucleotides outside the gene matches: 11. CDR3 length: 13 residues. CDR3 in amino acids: CAIHGEGAGGYTF. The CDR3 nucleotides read TGTGCCATTCATGGGGAGGGGGCCGGTGGCTACACCTTC.

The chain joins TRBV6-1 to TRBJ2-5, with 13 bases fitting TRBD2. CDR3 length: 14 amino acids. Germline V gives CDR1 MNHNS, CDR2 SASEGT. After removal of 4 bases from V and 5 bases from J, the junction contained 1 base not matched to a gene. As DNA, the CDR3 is TGTGCCAGCAGTGCGACTAGCGGGAGGGAGACCCAGTACTTC. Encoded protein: CASSATSGRETQYF.

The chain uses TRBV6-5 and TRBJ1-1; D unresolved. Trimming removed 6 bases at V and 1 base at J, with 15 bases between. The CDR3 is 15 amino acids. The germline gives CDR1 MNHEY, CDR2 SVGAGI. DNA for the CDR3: TGTGCCAGCAGAAAGACCTCCTTAACGAACACTGAAGCTTTCTTT. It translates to CASRKTSLTNTEAFF.

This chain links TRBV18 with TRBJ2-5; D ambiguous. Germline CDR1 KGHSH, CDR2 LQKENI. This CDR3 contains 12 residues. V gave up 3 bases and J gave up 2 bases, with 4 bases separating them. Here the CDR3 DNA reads TGTGCCAGCTCACCCCTACAAGAGACCCAGTACTTC. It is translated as CASSPLQETQYF.